This T cell receptor (beta chain) was sequenced in a study of metastatic and nonmetastatic thyroid tumors (dated by TCRdb to the early 2020s). For context, the study as a whole: Repertoires were compared across peripheral blood and tumor or nodule tissue samples from malignant and benign thyroid patients.

The paper's findings and limits, for the study overall: TCR beta diversity was reported as significantly higher in malignant tumors than in benign nodules, in both blood and tumor samples.

The library relied on PCR. The sequencer listed for this sample is Illumina HiSeq 4000. The TCR beta-chain CDR3 region of each patient was profiled by high-throughput sequencing. The source study handled its data this way. A classifier to discriminate distant-metastatic papillary thyroid cancer patients was built from CDR3 differences across clinicopathological groups. The Shannon index was used to measure repertoire diversity, and the Morisita-Horn index was used to measure how similar tumor and blood repertoires were. TCRdb's own reprocessing of the public reads used fastp at Q25 and MiXCR and kept productive beta chains. TCRdb's processing, not the authors' own work, is the source of the V and J calls. This sample gives roughly 15,000 clones in total; approximately 23% of them show up just once. The ten largest clones capture roughly 7.1% of the sample. Details on this clone: What this receptor recognizes is not known. Base qualities are not provided; no much larger clone lies one nucleotide away.

Before undergoing thyroid surgery, none of the patients had been given any kind of treatment. Using T-cell receptor beta sequencing, the study looked back at clinical samples from patients collected from about 2012 to 2018. The sequence derives from a female donor with papillary thyroid cancer or a benign thyroid nodule (not recorded which). Some clones in this sample may be carry-over from other donors' samples. Sample: tumor tissue.

The CDR3 corresponds to CASAVQGKAQYF. The nucleotide sequence is given as TGTGCCAGCGCTGTGCAGGGGAAGGCGCAGTACTTC. The receptor chain draws on TRBV27 and TRBJ2-7; TRBD1 is perhaps the D gene, given 6 matching bases. V was cut back by 8 bases and J by 9 bases, leaving a gap of 17 bases between them. The CDR3 runs 12 residues from the cysteine to the phenylalanine. The entry retains the CDR3 DNA only, 36 bases that are in frame from base 1. CDR1 MNHEY and CDR2 SMNVEV were looked up in the germline V gene (reference sequence).